The clone carrying this T cell receptor beta chain was found many times. Its antigen is currently unknown. This sample stems from a study of CD8+CD57+ T cells in acquired aplastic anemia. Across the whole study: Mean yield of DNA from sorted CD4+ and CD8+ cells was 2.5 to 4 ug.

TCR beta VDJ and CDR3 profiles were obtained from a genomic DNA template. TCRdb called the reads again in MiXCR, with one record for every CDR3 protein. Of under 350,000 distinct CDR3 sequences in the sample, approximately 60% were seen once. Patients who underwent sequencing had shown CD8+CD57+ cell expansion by flow cytometry. The patients all had a severe acquired aplastic anemia diagnosis. The germline V gene encodes CDR1 SEHNR and CDR2 FQNEAQ (reference sequence). The CDR3 has 14 residues. V shed 6 bases and J 2 bases; nucleotides not matched to a gene: 4. General observations from the study: Shared by patients and controls, 25 to 30 CD8+ CDR3s were abundant in patients. No significant difference in CD8+ Simpson's diversity was found between patients and controls.

This TCR was recovered from a human donor with aplastic anemia. The material sequenced was sorted CD4+, CD8+, or CD8+CD57+ T cells (not recorded which) from PBMCs. The rearrangement joins TRBV7-9 to TRBJ2-1; 7 bases are a match to TRBD1. The CDR3 here is CASRTGQAYNEQFF. The DNA of the CDR3 is TGTGCCAGCAGGACTGGACAGGCCTACAATGAGCAGTTCTTC.